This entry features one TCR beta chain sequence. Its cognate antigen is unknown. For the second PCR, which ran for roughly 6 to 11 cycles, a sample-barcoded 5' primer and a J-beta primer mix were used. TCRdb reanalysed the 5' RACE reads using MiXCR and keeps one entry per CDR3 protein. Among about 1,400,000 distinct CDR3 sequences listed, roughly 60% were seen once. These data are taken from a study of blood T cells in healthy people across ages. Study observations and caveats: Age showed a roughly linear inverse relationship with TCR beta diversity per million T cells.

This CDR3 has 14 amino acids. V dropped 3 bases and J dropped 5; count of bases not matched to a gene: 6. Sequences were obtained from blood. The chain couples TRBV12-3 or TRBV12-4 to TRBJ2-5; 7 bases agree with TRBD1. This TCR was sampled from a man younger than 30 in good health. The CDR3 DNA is TGTGCCAGCAGTTTCGGGACAGAGCGTGAGACCCAGTACTTC. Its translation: CASSFGTERETQYF.